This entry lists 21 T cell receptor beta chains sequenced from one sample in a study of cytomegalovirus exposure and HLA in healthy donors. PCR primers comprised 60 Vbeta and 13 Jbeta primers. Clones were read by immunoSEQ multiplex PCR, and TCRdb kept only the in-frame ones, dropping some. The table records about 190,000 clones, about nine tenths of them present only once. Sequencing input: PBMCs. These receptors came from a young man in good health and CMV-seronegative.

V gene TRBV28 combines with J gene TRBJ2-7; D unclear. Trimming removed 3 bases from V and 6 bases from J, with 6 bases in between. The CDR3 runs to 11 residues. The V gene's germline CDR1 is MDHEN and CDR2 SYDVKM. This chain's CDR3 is CASSLQREQYF. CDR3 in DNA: TGTGCCAGCAGTTTGCAGCGCGAGCAGTACTTC.

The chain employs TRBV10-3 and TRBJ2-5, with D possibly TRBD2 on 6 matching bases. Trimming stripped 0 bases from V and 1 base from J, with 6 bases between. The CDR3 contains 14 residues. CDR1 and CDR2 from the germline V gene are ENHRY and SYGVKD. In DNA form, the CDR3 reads TGTGCCATCAGTGAGTCGGGGGGCCAAGAGACCCAGTACTTC. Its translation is CAISESGGQETQYF.

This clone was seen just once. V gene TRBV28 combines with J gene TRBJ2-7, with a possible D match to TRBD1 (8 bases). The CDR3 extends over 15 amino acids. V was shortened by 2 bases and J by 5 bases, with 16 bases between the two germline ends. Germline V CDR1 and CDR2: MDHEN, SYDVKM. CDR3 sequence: CASSLPRTGGDEQYF. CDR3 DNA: TGTGCCAGCAGTTTACCCCGAACAGGGGGGGACGAGCAGTACTTC.

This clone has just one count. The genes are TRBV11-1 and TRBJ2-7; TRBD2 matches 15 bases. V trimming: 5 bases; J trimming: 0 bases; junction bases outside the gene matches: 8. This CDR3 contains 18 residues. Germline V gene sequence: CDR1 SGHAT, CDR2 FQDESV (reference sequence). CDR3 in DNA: TGTGCCAGCAGCGCCGGGACTAGCGGGGGGACCAGCTCCTACGAGCAGTACTTC. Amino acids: CASSAGTSGGTSSYEQYF.

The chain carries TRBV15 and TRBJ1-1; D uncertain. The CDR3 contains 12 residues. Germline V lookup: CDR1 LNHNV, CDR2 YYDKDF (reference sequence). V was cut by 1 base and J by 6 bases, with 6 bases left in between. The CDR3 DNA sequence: TGTGCCACCAGCAGAGGAACTTCTGAAGCTTTCTTT. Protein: CATSRGTSEAFF.

The DNA of the CDR3 is TGTGCCAGCAGCCAAGTCTGGCCTAGCGGGGGCTCGAACACCGGGGAGCTGTTTTTT. It translates to CASSQVWPSGGSNTGELFF. This chain uses TRBV14 with TRBJ2-2; 10 bases match TRBD2. Germline CDR1 SGHDN, CDR2 FVKESK. This CDR3 contains 19 residues. After removal of 1 base from V and 0 bases from J, the junction contained 8 bases not matched to a gene.

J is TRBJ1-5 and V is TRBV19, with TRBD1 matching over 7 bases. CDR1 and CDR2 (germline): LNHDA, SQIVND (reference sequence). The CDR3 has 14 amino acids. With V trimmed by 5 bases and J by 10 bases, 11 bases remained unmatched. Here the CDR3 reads CASSSGTAYIPQHF. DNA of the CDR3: TGTGCCAGTAGTTCCGGGACAGCATATATCCCCCAGCATTTT.

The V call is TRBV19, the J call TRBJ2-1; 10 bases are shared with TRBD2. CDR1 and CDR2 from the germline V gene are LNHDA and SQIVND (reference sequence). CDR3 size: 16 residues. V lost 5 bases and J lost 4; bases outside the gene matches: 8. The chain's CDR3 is CASSLLLAGVYNEQFF. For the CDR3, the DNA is TGTGCCAGTAGTCTCCTCCTAGCGGGAGTGTACAATGAGCAGTTCTTC.

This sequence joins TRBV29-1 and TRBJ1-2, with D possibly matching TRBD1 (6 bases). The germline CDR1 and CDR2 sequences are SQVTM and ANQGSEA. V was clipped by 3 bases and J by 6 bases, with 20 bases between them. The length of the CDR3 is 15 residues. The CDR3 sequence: CSVDLGHSRGDGYTF. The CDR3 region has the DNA TGCAGCGTTGATTTGGGACATTCCCGAGGAGATGGCTACACCTTC.

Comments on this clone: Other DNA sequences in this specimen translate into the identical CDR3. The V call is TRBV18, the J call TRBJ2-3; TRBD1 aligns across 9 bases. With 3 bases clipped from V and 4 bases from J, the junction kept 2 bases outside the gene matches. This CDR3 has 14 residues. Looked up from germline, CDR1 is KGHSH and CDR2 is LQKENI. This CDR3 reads CASSPGQGADTQYF. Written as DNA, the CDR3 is TGTGCCAGCTCACCGGGACAGGGTGCAGATACGCAGTATTTT.

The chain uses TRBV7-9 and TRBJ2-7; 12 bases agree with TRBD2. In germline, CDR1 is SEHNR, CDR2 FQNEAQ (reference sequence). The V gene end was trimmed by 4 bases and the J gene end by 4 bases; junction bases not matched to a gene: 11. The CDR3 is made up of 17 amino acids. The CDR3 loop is CASSSLQTSGSGYEQYF. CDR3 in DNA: TGTGCCAGCAGCTCGCTACAGACTAGCGGGAGCGGATACGAGCAGTACTTC.

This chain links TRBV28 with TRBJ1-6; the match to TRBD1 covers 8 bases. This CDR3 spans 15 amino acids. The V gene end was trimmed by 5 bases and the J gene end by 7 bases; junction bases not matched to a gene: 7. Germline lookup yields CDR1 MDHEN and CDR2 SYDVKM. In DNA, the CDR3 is TGTGCCAGCAGTCGATCCGGGACAGGAAATTCACCCCTCCACTTT. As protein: CASSRSGTGNSPLHF.

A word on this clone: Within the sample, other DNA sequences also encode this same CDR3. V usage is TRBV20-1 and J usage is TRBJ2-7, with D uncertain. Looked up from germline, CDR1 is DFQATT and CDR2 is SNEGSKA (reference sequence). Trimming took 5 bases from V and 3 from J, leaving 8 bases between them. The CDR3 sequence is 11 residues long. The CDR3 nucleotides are TGCAGTGCTTCCCTGAGCTACGAGCAGTACTTC. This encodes CSASLSYEQYF.

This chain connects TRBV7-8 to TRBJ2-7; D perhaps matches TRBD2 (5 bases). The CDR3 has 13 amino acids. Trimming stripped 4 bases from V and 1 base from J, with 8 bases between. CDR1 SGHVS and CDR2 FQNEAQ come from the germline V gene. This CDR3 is CASSWTDSYEQYF. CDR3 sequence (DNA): TGTGCCAGCAGCTGGACTGATTCCTACGAGCAGTACTTC.

This CDR3 is CSVVGGLGKITQYF. As DNA, the CDR3 is TGCAGCGTTGTAGGGGGACTAGGGAAAATTACGCAGTATTTT. This chain joins TRBV29-1 and TRBJ2-3; TRBD2 matches 8 bases. Losses at the gene ends were 4 bases for V and 8 bases for J; bases not matched to a gene: 11. CDR1 SQVTM and CDR2 ANQGSEA come from the germline V gene. This CDR3 is built from 14 residues.

The CDR3 region is CASSDPDRAEVQYF. The CDR3 nucleotides read TGTGCCAGTAGTGACCCGGACAGGGCGGAGGTGCAGTACTTC. The V and J genes are TRBV19 and TRBJ2-7, with TRBD1 identical over 8 bases. CDR1 is LNHDA, CDR2 SQIVND, per germline (reference sequence). The CDR3 loop spans 14 amino acids. J was trimmed by 9 bases and V by 5 bases; bases with no gene match: 12.

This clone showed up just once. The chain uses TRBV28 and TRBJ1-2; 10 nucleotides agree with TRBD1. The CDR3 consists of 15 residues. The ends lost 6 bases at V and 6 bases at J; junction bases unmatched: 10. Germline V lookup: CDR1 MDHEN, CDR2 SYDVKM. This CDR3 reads CASRATGTGANGYTF. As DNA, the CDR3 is TGTGCCAGCAGAGCAACCGGGACAGGGGCTAATGGCTACACCTTC.

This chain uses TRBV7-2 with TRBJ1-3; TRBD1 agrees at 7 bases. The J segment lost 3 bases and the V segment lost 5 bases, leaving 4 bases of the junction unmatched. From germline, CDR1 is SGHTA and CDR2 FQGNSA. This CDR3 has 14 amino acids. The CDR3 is CASSRDRVGNTIYF. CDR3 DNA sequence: TGTGCCAGCAGCCGCGACAGGGTTGGAAACACCATATATTTT.

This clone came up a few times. CDR3 sequence reads: CASSPGTGGTEAFF. The CDR3 coding sequence is TGTGCCAGTAGTCCCGGGACAGGGGGCACTGAAGCTTTCTTT. The chain employs TRBV19 and TRBJ1-1, with 11 bases identical to TRBD1. The CDR3 loop spans 14 amino acids. Germline V lookup: CDR1 LNHDA, CDR2 SQIVND (reference sequence). V lost 5 bases and J lost 4; bases outside the gene matches: 3.

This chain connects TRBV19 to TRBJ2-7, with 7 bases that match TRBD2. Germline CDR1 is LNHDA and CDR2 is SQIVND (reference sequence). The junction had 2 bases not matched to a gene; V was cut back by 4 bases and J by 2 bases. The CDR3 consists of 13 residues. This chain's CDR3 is CASSTGLAYEQYF. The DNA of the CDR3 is TGTGCCAGTAGTACCGGACTAGCCTACGAGCAGTACTTC.

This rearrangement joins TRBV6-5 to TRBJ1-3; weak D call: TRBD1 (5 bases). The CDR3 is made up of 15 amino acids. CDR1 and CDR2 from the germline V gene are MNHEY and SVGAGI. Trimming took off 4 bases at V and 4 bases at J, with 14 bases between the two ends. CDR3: CASSFGGGAGNTIYF. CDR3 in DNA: TGTGCCAGCAGTTTTGGGGGGGGAGCGGGAAACACCATATATTTT.